This T cell receptor (beta chain) was identified during a study of Ad26.COV2.S vaccination and SARS-CoV-2 variants. Trimming cost V 6 bases and J 3 bases, with 9 bases left between them. The CDR3 has 12 amino acids. Germline lookup yields CDR1 ENHRY and CDR2 SYGVKD. Treatment specified: 15 to 20 received Ad26.COV2.S at low or high dose, single or two shots; about 5 received placebo; per-sample allocation not given. Day 63 after the first injection of vaccine or placebo was the sampling time. Some clones are missing from TCRdb's copy, which holds only in-frame ones; the method was immunoSEQ multiplex PCR. Of about 320,000 clones in the sample, about 86% were seen once.

The chain is built from TRBV10-3 and TRBJ2-7; D gene unclear. This TCR derives from a person aged 18-65 years who received the Ad26.COV2.S COVID-19 vaccine or a placebo. Sequencing used peripheral blood, obtained in a trial of Ad26.COV2.S vaccine versus placebo. The CDR3: CAIRGPNYEQYF. In DNA, the CDR3 is TGTGCCATCAGGGGCCCGAACTACGAGCAGTACTTC.